These T cell receptor beta chains were read from a single sample in a study of OX40 agonist ivuxolimab in advanced cancers. Produced via immunoSEQ multiplex PCR; TCRdb's table is partial and in-frame only. The top ten clones hold under 2.5% of a sample with about 67,000 clones, about 85% of them seen once. The sequences come from CD4+ or CD8+ T cells sorted from blood, collected in a trial of the OX40 agonist ivuxolimab. Receptors were obtained from an adult with an advanced solid tumor such as melanoma, head and neck, liver or kidney cancer. The CDR3 runs from the conserved cysteine through the conserved F or W. A D gene is named only where the DNA matches it firmly. Rows give clone size only sometimes, using once, few, many, or a class for an expanded clone.

clone size,J gene,D gene,V gene,CDR3 protein,CDR3 DNA
-,TRBJ2-1,-,TRBV2,CASRELSGAGNEQFF,TGTGCCAGCAGGGAGCTATCGGGAGCCGGCAATGAGCAGTTCTTC
-,TRBJ2-4,-,TRBV5-4,CASSLGGLENIQYF,TGTGCCAGCAGCTTGGGCGGTCTGGAGAACATTCAGTACTTC
-,TRBJ2-7,-,TRBV2,CASGGDSHLEQYF,TGTGCCAGTGGGGGGGACAGCCACCTCGAGCAGTACTTC
-,TRBJ2-7,-,TRBV2,CASMEGGTSYEQYF,TGTGCCAGCATGGAGGGGGGGACCTCCTACGAGCAGTACTTC
-,TRBJ1-5,-,TRBV19,CASSPVGPPQHF,TGTGCCTCCTCCCCAGTCGGGCCGCCCCAGCATTTT
once,TRBJ2-2,TRBD2,TRBV5-1,CASRPLNRGDTGELFF,TGCGCCAGCAGACCCCTTAACCGGGGGGACACCGGGGAGCTGTTTTTT
once,TRBJ1-2,-,TRBV19,CASRESHTNYGYTF,TGTGCCAGTAGGGAATCACATACCAACTATGGCTACACCTTC
-,TRBJ1-2,-,TRBV5-4,CASSPGGGALGYTF,TGTGCCAGCAGCCCCGGCGGAGGGGCGCTTGGCTACACCTTC
-,TRBJ2-3,-,TRBV9,CASSVLEGTDTQYF,TGTGCCAGCAGCGTCCTCGAAGGGACAGATACGCAGTATTTT
-,TRBJ1-5,-,TRBV19,CASSLWDQPQHF,TGTGCCAGTAGTCTGTGGGATCAGCCCCAGCATTTT
-,TRBJ2-6,-,TRBV5-1,CASSRQGSSAGANVLTF,TGCGCCAGCAGCCGCCAGGGTAGTTCAGCTGGGGCCAACGTCCTGACTTTC
-,TRBJ2-7,TRBD1,TRBV9,CASSFGTGGSYEQYF,TGTGCCAGCAGCTTCGGGACAGGGGGCTCCTACGAGCAGTACTTC
-,TRBJ2-3,-,TRBV11-3,CASSLGSRDTQYF,TGTGCCAGCAGCTTAGGGAGTCGGGATACGCAGTATTTT
-,TRBJ1-2,TRBD1,TRBV27,CASKRQGRRDGYTF,TGTGCCAGCAAGAGACAGGGAAGGAGGGATGGCTACACCTTC
once,TRBJ2-3,-,TRBV6-1,CASTVRGFADTQYF,TGTGCCAGCACCGTTAGGGGTTTCGCAGATACGCAGTATTTT
-,TRBJ2-3,-,TRBV23-1,CASSPQGPWRPDTQYF,TGCGCCAGCAGTCCCCAAGGACCCTGGAGGCCAGATACGCAGTATTTT
-,TRBJ1-2,TRBD1,TRBV18,CASSPGTGGKAYGYTF,TGTGCCAGCTCACCCGGGACAGGGGGCAAGGCCTATGGCTACACCTTC
-,TRBJ1-1,-,TRBV30,CAWRGAMNTEAFF,TGTGCCTGGCGGGGGGCTATGAACACTGAAGCTTTCTTT
-,TRBJ2-1,-,TRBV5-1,CASSLYGQSSYNEQFF,TGCGCCAGCAGCTTGTACGGGCAGAGCTCCTACAATGAGCAGTTCTTC
-,TRBJ2-5,TRBD2,TRBV4-1,CASSQAAGGETQYF,TGCGCCAGCAGCCAAGCGGCGGGAGGAGAGACCCAGTACTTC
-,TRBJ2-3,-,TRBV6-1,CATGEVADDTQYF,TGTGCCACCGGGGAGGTAGCAGATGATACGCAGTATTTT
few,TRBJ2-1,-,TRBV29-1,CSVERGFNEQFF,TGCAGCGTTGAGAGGGGGTTCAATGAGCAGTTCTTC
-,TRBJ2-1,-,TRBV13,CASSPRASGPGRTINEQFF,TGTGCCAGCAGCCCTCGCGCTTCGGGTCCCGGGAGAACGATCAATGAGCAGTTCTTC
-,TRBJ2-5,-,TRBV5-1,CASSPPGPGETQYF,TGCGCCAGCAGCCCCCCGGGTCCCGGAGAGACCCAGTACTTC
-,TRBJ1-6,TRBD1,TRBV4-1,CASSRAGTGVGSPLHF,TGCGCCAGCAGCCGCGCTGGGACAGGGGTAGGTTCACCCCTCCACTTT
few,TRBJ2-7,-,TRBV5-5,CASTERTGFTYEQYF,TGTGCCAGCACCGAAAGAACAGGGTTCACCTACGAGCAGTACTTC
-,TRBJ2-7,TRBD1,TRBV10-3,CAIRAIQGKGYEQYF,TGTGCCATCAGAGCTATACAGGGGAAGGGCTACGAGCAGTACTTC
-,TRBJ1-6,-,TRBV7-2,CASSPNLFSDSPLHF,TGTGCCAGCAGCCCCAATTTATTTTCGGATTCACCCCTCCACTTT
-,TRBJ1-3,TRBD1,TRBV28,CASSAQTGAGNTIYF,TGTGCCAGCAGCGCACAGACAGGGGCTGGAAACACCATATATTTT
-,TRBJ2-5,-,TRBV6-1,CASSDRGEETQYF,TGTGCCAGCAGTGACAGGGGTGAGGAGACCCAGTACTTC
-,TRBJ1-4,-,TRBV4-3,CASSPGAQTRGEKLFF,TGCGCCAGCAGCCCAGGGGCGCAGACTAGGGGTGAAAAACTGTTTTTT
-,TRBJ2-1,-,TRBV30,CAWSSRAEQFF,TGTGCCTGGAGTTCCCGCGCGGAGCAGTTCTTC
-,TRBJ2-3,TRBD1,TRBV5-1,CASSLETGFIGDTQYF,TGCGCCAGCAGCTTGGAGACAGGGTTCATTGGAGATACGCAGTATTTT
-,TRBJ1-5,-,TRBV13,CASSSRGNQPQHF,TGTGCCAGCAGCTCGAGGGGGAATCAGCCCCAGCATTTT
-,TRBJ2-7,TRBD2,TRBV19,CASQKGTSGSGEQYF,TGTGCCAGTCAGAAAGGGACTAGCGGGAGCGGCGAGCAGTACTTC
-,TRBJ1-5,TRBD1,TRBV19,CASSIDRQGGPGHF,TGTGCCAGTAGTATAGATCGTCAGGGGGGGCCCGGACATTTT
-,TRBJ1-6,TRBD1,TRBV10-3,CAISTTRGQGDSPLHF,TGTGCCATCAGCACAACCCGGGGACAGGGGGATTCACCCCTCCACTTT
-,TRBJ2-3,-,TRBV19,CASSPGGDTQYF,TGTGCCAGTAGCCCCGGAGGAGATACGCAGTATTTT
once,TRBJ2-1,-,TRBV7-9,CASSLGGPGSYNEQFF,TGTGCCAGCAGCTTAGGGGGGCCAGGCTCCTACAATGAGCAGTTCTTC
-,TRBJ2-2,-,TRBV5-1,CASQPQGFIGELFF,TGCGCCAGCCAACCTCAGGGATTCATCGGGGAGCTGTTTTTT
-,TRBJ1-4,-,TRBV29-1,CSVDRGSGGEKLFF,TGCAGCGTGGACCGCGGGTCAGGTGGTGAAAAACTGTTTTTT
-,TRBJ2-2,-,TRBV5-5,CASSPSPNTGELFF,TGTGCCAGCAGCCCTTCTCCGAACACCGGGGAGCTGTTTTTT
few,TRBJ1-2,-,TRBV7-3,CASSSRRGDTDGYTF,TGTGCCAGCAGCTCAAGGCGTGGGGACACGGATGGCTACACCTTC
-,TRBJ1-2,TRBD1,TRBV27,CASSSARDRGLNGYTF,TGTGCCAGCAGTTCCGCCCGGGACAGGGGGTTGAACGGCTACACCTTC
-,TRBJ2-5,TRBD1,TRBV19,CASSAQWGTEETQYF,TGTGCCAGTAGTGCCCAGTGGGGGACAGAAGAGACCCAGTACTTC
-,TRBJ2-7,TRBD2,TRBV7-9,CASRPPGLAGDSMYEQYF,TGTGCCAGCAGACCTCCAGGACTAGCGGGAGATTCTATGTACGAGCAGTACTTC
-,TRBJ2-3,-,TRBV6-4,CASSDEGSDTQYF,TGTGCCAGCAGTGACGAGGGTTCAGATACGCAGTATTTT
-,TRBJ1-5,TRBD1,TRBV10-2,CASREAGTGGQPQHF,TGCGCCAGCAGGGAGGCTGGGACAGGGGGTCAGCCCCAGCATTTT
-,TRBJ1-4,TRBD1,TRBV7-9,CASSSPRDRGQKLFF,TGTGCCAGCAGCTCACCTCGGGACAGGGGACAAAAACTGTTTTTT
-,TRBJ1-1,-,TRBV2,CASLRVNTEAFF,TGTGCCAGCCTCAGGGTTAACACTGAAGCTTTCTTT
-,TRBJ1-2,-,TRBV18,CASSLDKYGYTF,TGTGCCAGCTCATTGGACAAATATGGCTACACCTTC
-,TRBJ2-6,TRBD1,TRBV9,CASSARQGYGANVLTF,TGTGCCAGCAGCGCTCGACAGGGATACGGGGCCAACGTCCTGACTTTC
-,TRBJ1-4,-,TRBV19,CAVGRTHQEKLFF,TGTGCCGTGGGCCGTACCCACCAGGAAAAACTGTTTTTT
-,TRBJ1-1,-,TRBV21-1,CASSKGWDRGRTEAFF,TGTGCCAGCAGCAAAGGGTGGGACAGGGGGCGGACTGAAGCTTTCTTT
once,TRBJ2-2,-,TRBV19,CASILRHSNTGELFF,TGTGCCAGTATCCTCAGACACTCGAACACCGGGGAGCTGTTTTTT
-,TRBJ1-5,-,TRBV6-1,CASTLSGGYNQPQHF,TGTGCCAGCACTTTGTCGGGTGGTTACAATCAGCCCCAGCATTTT